A selection of T cell receptor beta chains follows, all from one sample in a study of PD-1 blockade in mismatch repair-deficient tumors. Assay used: immunoSEQ multiplex PCR; TCRdb lists only in-frame clones, some missing. The sample records roughly 70,000 clones, around four fifths being singletons. The specimen comprised peripheral blood, sampled 2 weeks after starting pembrolizumab. The receptors derive from an adult with mismatch repair-deficient cancer. CDR3s include the opening cysteine and the closing phenylalanine or tryptophan. Each record gives: J gene, D gene, V gene, clone size, CDR3 DNA, CDR3 protein. A D gene is named only where the DNA matches it firmly. Only part of the rows carry a size: once, few, many, or a class if the clone is expanded.

>TRBJ2-7|NA|TRBV6-6|NA
TGTGCCAGCAGTACGACAGTCCACGAGCAGTACTTC
CASSTTVHEQYF
>TRBJ2-5|TRBD1|TRBV19|NA
TGTGCCAGTAGTCCTAGACAGGGAACAGAGACCCAGTACTTC
CASSPRQGTETQYF
>TRBJ2-2|NA|TRBV7-8|NA
TGTGCCAGCAGCATCAAGAACACCGGGGAGCTGTTTTTT
CASSIKNTGELFF
>TRBJ1-1|TRBD1|TRBV5-1|NA
TGCGCCAGCAAGGTCACAGGGGCGGAGCGGGCTAACACTGAAGCTTTCTTT
CASKVTGAERANTEAFF
>TRBJ1-2|NA|TRBV19|NA
TGTGCCAGTAGTATCGGCAGGGGTGATGGCTACACCTTC
CASSIGRGDGYTF
>TRBJ2-1|NA|TRBV7-9|NA
TGTGCCAGCAGCTTGCCGACCAATCAGCAGTTCTTC
CASSLPTNQQFF
>TRBJ2-1|NA|TRBV15|NA
TGTGCCACCAGCAGAGGACCCCTGCCCAACAATGAGCAGTTCTTC
CATSRGPLPNNEQFF
>TRBJ2-1|NA|TRBV5-1|NA
TGCGCCAGCAGCTTATCTAGACTACCATACAATGAGCAGTTCTTC
CASSLSRLPYNEQFF
>TRBJ2-1|TRBD2|TRBV7-3|NA
TGTGCCAGCAGCAAACGGGCAAGCGGGGGCTACAATGAGCAGTTCTTC
CASSKRASGGYNEQFF
>TRBJ2-7|TRBD2|TRBV9|NA
TGTGCCAGCAGCGTAGCTAGCGGGGCCTCCTACGAGCAGTACTTC
CASSVASGASYEQYF
>TRBJ1-2|NA|TRBV25-1|few
TGTGCCAGCACCGATAGAGGGGAAGACTATGGCTACACCTTC
CASTDRGEDYGYTF
>TRBJ1-5|NA|TRBV30|NA
TGTGCCTGGAGTCTCTCGGGGTTAAATCAGCCCCAGCATTTT
CAWSLSGLNQPQHF
>TRBJ2-2|TRBD2|TRBV10-3|NA
TGTGCCATCACCAAGGGACTAGCGGGATCGAACACCGGGGAGCTGTTTTTT
CAITKGLAGSNTGELFF
>TRBJ1-4|NA|TRBV30|NA
TGTGCCTGGAGTGTAGGGCATGATAATGAAAAACTGTTTTTT
CAWSVGHDNEKLFF
>TRBJ2-1|NA|TRBV29-1|NA
TGCAGCGCTGAGCGCAATGAGCAGTTCTTC
CSAERNEQFF
>TRBJ1-2|TRBD1|TRBV5-1|NA
TGCGCCAGCAGCGCCGATACAGGGGGCAGGAATGGCTACACCTTC
CASSADTGGRNGYTF
>TRBJ2-5|NA|TRBV30|NA
TGTGCCTGGAGTGTACGTGGGGCGCAGGAGACCCAGTACTTC
CAWSVRGAQETQYF
>TRBJ1-4|NA|TRBV5-6|NA
TGTGCCAGCAGTCCATCCGGGACCCATAATGAAAAACTGTTTTTT
CASSPSGTHNEKLFF
>TRBJ2-5|TRBD1|TRBV6-5|few
TGTGCCAGCAGGTGGGGGGACAGGGCCAGAGAGACCCAGTACTTC
CASRWGDRARETQYF
>TRBJ1-1|TRBD1|TRBV6-1|NA
TGTGCCAGTCGACAGGGGGCGAACACTGAAGCTTTCTTT
CASRQGANTEAFF
>TRBJ2-7|NA|TRBV2|NA
TGTGCCAGCAGAAGGTACGAGCAGTACTTC
CASRRYEQYF
>TRBJ1-1|NA|TRBV18|many
TGTGCCAGCTCACCACGGGCAGGGGAGAGAATGAACACTGAAGCTTTCTTT
CASSPRAGERMNTEAFF
>TRBJ1-1|NA|TRBV19|NA
TGTGCCAGTATGTCCAGGTTCGAAATGAACACTGAAGCTTTCTTT
CASMSRFEMNTEAFF
>TRBJ2-5|NA|TRBV14|many
TGTGCCAGCAGCCCCCTCCCGACAGGAACATTCCAAGAGACCCAGTACTTC
CASSPLPTGTFQETQYF
>TRBJ1-1|TRBD1|TRBV7-9|NA
TGTGCCAGCAGCTTATCCCGAATGGGGACAGGTCTGATAGAAGCTTTCTTT
CASSLSRMGTGLIEAFF
>TRBJ2-4|NA|TRBV4-1|NA
TGCGCCAGCAGCCCAGGGACTCGTCTAGCCAAAAACATTCAGTACTTC
CASSPGTRLAKNIQYF
>TRBJ1-1|TRBD1|TRBV7-9|NA
TGTGCCAGCAGCGCCTACAGGGGGGAAGCTTTCTTT
CASSAYRGEAFF
>TRBJ2-3|NA|TRBV12-5|NA
TGTGCTAGTGGTATAGGGGGGCGAGGCACAGATACGCAGTATTTT
CASGIGGRGTDTQYF
>TRBJ1-1|NA|TRBV4-1|few
TGCGCCAGCAGCCGGCCAGGCCCTGAAGCTTTCTTT
CASSRPGPEAFF
>TRBJ2-1|NA|TRBV5-6|NA
TGTGCCAGCCAAAGACAAAGCTTTTACAATGAGCAGTTCTTC
CASQRQSFYNEQFF
>TRBJ1-5|NA|TRBV6-5|NA
TGTGCCAGCACTCCCTCATGGGGGGGGTATCAGCCCCAGCATTTT
CASTPSWGGYQPQHF
>TRBJ1-2|NA|TRBV5-8|NA
TGTGCCAGCAGCTTGGTGTTCATTCGGACGCTGATCGATCGTGGCTACACCTTC
CASSLVFIRTLIDRGYTF
>TRBJ2-7|NA|TRBV7-9|NA
TGTGCCAGCAGCTCCAGGTACTTGTACGAGCAGTACTTC
CASSSRYLYEQYF
>TRBJ2-1|NA|TRBV5-4|once
TGTGCCAGCAGCCTTAGGCGGGGTCGCTCCTACAATGAGCAGTTCTTC
CASSLRRGRSYNEQFF
>TRBJ1-5|TRBD1|TRBV6-5|NA
TGTGCCAGCAGTACAGGGGAAAATCAGCCCCAGCATTTT
CASSTGENQPQHF
>TRBJ1-1|NA|TRBV15|once
TGTGCCACCAGCAGAGATCAGATGAACACTGAAGCTTTCTTT
CATSRDQMNTEAFF
>TRBJ2-7|NA|TRBV9|NA
TGTGCCAGCAGCGTAGGCGGGGTAGAGCCCTACGAGCAGTACTTC
CASSVGGVEPYEQYF
>TRBJ2-7|TRBD2|TRBV23-1|NA
TGCGCCAGCAGTCACCGACTAGCGGGAGGGCCGGTGCAGTACTTC
CASSHRLAGGPVQYF
>TRBJ1-1|TRBD1|TRBV18|NA
TGTGCCAGCTCACCACTTCCAGGGGGGTTGAACACTGAAGCTTTCTTT
CASSPLPGGLNTEAFF
>TRBJ2-5|NA|TRBV27|once
TGTGCCAGCCGCTCCCTAGGCGGGATTACGGAGACCCAGTACTTC
CASRSLGGITETQYF
>TRBJ2-7|NA|TRBV30|NA
TGTGCCTGGCGGACAGACCCTTCATACGAGCAGTACTTC
CAWRTDPSYEQYF
>TRBJ2-4|NA|TRBV5-4|NA
TGTGCCAGCAGCGACGACAGAGAGTCCTACTTC
CASSDDRESYF
>TRBJ2-3|NA|TRBV11-3|few
TGTGCCAGCAGCTTAGGTGGTCAGAGCTCGGGAGATACGCAGTATTTT
CASSLGGQSSGDTQYF
>TRBJ2-7|NA|TRBV6-1|NA
TGTGCCAGCAGTGAGGGACTCTACTACGAGCAGTACTTC
CASSEGLYYEQYF
>TRBJ2-6|TRBD2|TRBV19|once
TGTGCCAGTAGTATAAGCGGGGATGGGGCCAACGTCCTGACTTTC
CASSISGDGANVLTF
>TRBJ2-1|TRBD2|TRBV7-2|NA
TGTGCCAGCAGCTCCGAGACCGGGAGGGAGCAGTTCTTC
CASSSETGREQFF
>TRBJ2-3|TRBD2|TRBV6-1|NA
TGTGCCAGCAAACCACTAGCGAACACAGATACGCAGTATTTT
CASKPLANTDTQYF
>TRBJ1-2|TRBD1|TRBV9|NA
TGTGCCAGCAGCGGCGGAGGGACAGCTGATGGCTACACCTTC
CASSGGGTADGYTF